This paragraph reports one T cell receptor (beta chain). The antigen is not known. The data were obtained in a study of CD8+CD57+ T cells in acquired aplastic anemia. This CDR3 contains 13 residues. Germline CDR1 is SNHLY and CDR2 is FYNNEI. The germline V and J ends were trimmed by 6 bases and 2 bases, with 11 bases remaining between them. General study findings and limits: Between patients and controls, about 30 CD8+ CDR3 sequences were found in common.

All patients picked for sequencing had shown, by flow cytometry, an expansion of CD8+CD57+ cells. Receipt of therapy had not occurred in any patient by the time of blood sampling. Genomic DNA templated the TCR beta VDJ and CDR3 profiling. TCRdb fed the reads into MiXCR, producing one record per CDR3 protein. The table shows 150,000 or so distinct CDR3 sequences, with roughly 54% occurring only once. Sequences were obtained from sorted CD4+, CD8+, or CD8+CD57+ T cells (not recorded which) from PBMCs. V is TRBV2 and J is TRBJ2-7, with D possibly called TRBD1 or TRBD2 (5 bases each). The receptor's source is a human donor with aplastic anemia. The CDR3 DNA reads TGTGCCAGCAGGGGACGGAACCCCTACGAGCAGTACTTC. It encodes CASRGRNPYEQYF.